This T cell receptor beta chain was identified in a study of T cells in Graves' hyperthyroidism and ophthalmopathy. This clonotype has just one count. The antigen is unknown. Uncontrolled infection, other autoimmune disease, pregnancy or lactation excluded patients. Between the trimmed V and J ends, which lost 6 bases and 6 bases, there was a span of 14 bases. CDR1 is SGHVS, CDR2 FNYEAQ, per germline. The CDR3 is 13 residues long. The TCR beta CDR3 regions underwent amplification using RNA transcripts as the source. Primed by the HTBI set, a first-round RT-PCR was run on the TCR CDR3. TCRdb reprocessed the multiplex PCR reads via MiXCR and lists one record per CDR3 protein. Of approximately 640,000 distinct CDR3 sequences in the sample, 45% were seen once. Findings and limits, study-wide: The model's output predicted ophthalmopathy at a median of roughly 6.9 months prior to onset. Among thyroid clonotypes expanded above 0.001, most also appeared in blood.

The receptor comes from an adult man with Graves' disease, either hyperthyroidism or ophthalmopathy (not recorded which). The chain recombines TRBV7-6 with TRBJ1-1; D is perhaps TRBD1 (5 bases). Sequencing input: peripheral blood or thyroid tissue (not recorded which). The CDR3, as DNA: TGTGCCAGCAGTGATTTTGGGGGGGCTGAAGCTTTCTTT. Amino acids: CASSDFGGAEAFF.